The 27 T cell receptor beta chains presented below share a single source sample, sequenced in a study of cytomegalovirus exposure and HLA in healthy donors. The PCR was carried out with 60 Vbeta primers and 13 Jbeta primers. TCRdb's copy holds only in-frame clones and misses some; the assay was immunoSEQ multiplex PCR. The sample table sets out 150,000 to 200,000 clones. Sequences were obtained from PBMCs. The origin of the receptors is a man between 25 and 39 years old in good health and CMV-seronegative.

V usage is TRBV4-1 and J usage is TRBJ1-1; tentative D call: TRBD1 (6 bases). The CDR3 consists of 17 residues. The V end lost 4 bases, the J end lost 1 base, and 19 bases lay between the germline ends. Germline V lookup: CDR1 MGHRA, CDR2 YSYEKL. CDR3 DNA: TGCGCCAGCAGCCGACGGGCGACAGGAGATACGAACACTGAAGCTTTCTTT. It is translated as CASSRRATGDTNTEAFF.

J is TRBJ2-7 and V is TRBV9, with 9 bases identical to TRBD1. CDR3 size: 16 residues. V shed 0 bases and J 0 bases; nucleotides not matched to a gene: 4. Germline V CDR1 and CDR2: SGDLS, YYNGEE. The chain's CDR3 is CASSVDAGQGSYEQYF. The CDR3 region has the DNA TGTGCCAGCAGCGTAGACGCGGGACAGGGCTCCTACGAGCAGTACTTC.

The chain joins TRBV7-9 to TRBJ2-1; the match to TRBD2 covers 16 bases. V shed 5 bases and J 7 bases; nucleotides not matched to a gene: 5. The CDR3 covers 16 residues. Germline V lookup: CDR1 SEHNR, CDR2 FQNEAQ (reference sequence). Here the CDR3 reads CASSPGTSGRANEQFF. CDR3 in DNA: TGTGCCAGCAGCCCCGGGACTAGCGGGAGGGCAAATGAGCAGTTCTTC.

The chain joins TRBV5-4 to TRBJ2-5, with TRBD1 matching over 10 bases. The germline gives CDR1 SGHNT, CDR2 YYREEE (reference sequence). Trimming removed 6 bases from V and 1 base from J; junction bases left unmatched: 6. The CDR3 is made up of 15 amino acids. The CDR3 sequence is CASTRQGAIQETQYF. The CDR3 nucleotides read TGTGCCAGCACCCGACAGGGGGCAATCCAAGAGACCCAGTACTTC. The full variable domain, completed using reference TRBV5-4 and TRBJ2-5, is ETGVTQSPTHLIKTRGQQVTLRCSSQSGHNTVSWYQQALGQGPQFIFQYYREEENGRGNFPPRFSGLQFPNYSSELNVNALELDDSALYLCASTRQGAIQETQYFGPGTRLLVL.

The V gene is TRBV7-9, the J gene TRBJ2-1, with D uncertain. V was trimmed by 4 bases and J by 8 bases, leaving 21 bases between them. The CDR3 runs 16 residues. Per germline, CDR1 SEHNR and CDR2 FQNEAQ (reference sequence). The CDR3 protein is CASSSTMRFPLDEQFF. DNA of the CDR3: TGTGCCAGCAGCTCTACCATGAGATTCCCCCTCGATGAGCAGTTCTTC.

Here the CDR3 DNA reads TGTGCCACTACGGCCGGGCAGGGTGGAGCCTACGAGCAGTACTTC. Its protein product is CATTAGQGGAYEQYF. The V call is TRBV6-6, the J call TRBJ2-7; a weak D match, TRBD1 (5 bases). Between the trimmed V and J ends, which lost 10 bases and 2 bases, there was a span of 21 bases. The CDR3 consists of 15 residues. The germline CDR1 and CDR2 sequences are MNHNY and SVGAGI (reference sequence).

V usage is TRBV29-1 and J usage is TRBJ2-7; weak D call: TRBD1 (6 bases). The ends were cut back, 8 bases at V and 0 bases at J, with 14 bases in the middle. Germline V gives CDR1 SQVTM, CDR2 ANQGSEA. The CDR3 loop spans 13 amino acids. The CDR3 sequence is CSSGGQLSYEQYF. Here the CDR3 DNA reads TGCAGCTCTGGGGGACAACTCTCCTACGAGCAGTACTTC.

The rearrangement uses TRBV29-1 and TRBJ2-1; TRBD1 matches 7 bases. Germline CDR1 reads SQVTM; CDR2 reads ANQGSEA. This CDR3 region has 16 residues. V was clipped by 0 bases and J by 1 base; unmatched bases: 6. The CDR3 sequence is CSVEEGARGSYNEQFF. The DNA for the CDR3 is TGCAGCGTTGAAGAAGGCGCCAGGGGGTCCTACAATGAGCAGTTCTTC.

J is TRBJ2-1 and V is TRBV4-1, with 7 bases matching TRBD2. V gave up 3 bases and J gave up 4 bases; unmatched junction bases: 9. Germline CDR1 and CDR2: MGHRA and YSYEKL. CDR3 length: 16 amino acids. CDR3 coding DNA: TGCGCCAGCAGCCATACCGGGACTAACAGATACAATGAGCAGTTCTTC. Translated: CASSHTGTNRYNEQFF.

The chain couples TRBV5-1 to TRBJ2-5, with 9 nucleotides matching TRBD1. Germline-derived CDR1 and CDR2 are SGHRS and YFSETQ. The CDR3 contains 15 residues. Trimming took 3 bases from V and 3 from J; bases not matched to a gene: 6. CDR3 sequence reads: CASSSGQGLEETQYF. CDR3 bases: TGCGCCAGCAGCTCCGGACAGGGGTTGGAAGAGACCCAGTACTTC. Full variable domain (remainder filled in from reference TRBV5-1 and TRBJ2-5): KAGVTQTPRYLIKTRGQQVTLSCSPISGHRSVSWYQQTPGQGLQFLFEYFSETQRNKGNFPGRFSGRQFSNSRSEMNVSTLELGDSALYLCASSSGQGLEETQYFGPGTRLLVL.

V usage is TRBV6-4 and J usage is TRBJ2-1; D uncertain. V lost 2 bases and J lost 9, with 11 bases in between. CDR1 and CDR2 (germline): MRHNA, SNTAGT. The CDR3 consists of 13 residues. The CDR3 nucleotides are TGTGCCAGCAGTGACCGTGGAGCAACTGAGCAGTTCTTC. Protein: CASSDRGATEQFF.

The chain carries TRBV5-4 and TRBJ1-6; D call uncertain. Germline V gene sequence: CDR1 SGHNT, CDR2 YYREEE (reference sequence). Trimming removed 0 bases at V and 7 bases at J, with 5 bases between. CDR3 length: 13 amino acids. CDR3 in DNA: TGTGCCAGCAGCTTGGTATTAAATTCACCCCTCCACTTT. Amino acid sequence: CASSLVLNSPLHF.

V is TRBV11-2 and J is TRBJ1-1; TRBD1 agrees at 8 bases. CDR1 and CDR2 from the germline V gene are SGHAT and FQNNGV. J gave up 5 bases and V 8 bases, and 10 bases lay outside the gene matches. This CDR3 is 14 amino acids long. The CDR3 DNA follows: TGTGCCAGCCGTCAGGGGGCGGCGGGGACTGAAGCTTTCTTT. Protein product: CASRQGAAGTEAFF. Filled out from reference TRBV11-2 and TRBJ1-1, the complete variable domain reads EAGVAQSPRYKIIEKRQSVAFWCNPISGHATLYWYQQILGQGPKLLIQFQNNGVVDDSQLPKDRFSAERLKGVDSTLKIQPAKLEDSAVYLCASRQGAAGTEAFFGQGTRLTVV.

CDR3 sequence (DNA): TGTGCCGCCGGACAGGGGGACTACGAGCAGTACTTC. Translated: CAAGQGDYEQYF. The chain employs TRBV10-3 and TRBJ2-7, with 10 bases fitting TRBD1. CDR1 and CDR2 (germline): ENHRY, SYGVKD. This CDR3 contains 12 residues. Trimming removed 11 bases from V and 3 bases from J; junction bases left unmatched: 4.

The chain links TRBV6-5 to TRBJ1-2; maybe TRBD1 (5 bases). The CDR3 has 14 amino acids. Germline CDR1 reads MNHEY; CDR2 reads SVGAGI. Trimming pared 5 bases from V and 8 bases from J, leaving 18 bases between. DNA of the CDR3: TGTGCCAGCAGTCCTCATCGCGGGGGGGTAGGCTACACCTTC. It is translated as CASSPHRGGVGYTF.

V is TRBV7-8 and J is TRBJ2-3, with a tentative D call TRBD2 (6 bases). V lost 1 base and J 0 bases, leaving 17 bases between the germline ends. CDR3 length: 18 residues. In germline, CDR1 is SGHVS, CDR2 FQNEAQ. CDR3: CASSLELNMRDSTDTQYF. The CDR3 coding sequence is TGTGCCAGCAGCTTAGAATTGAATATGCGGGATAGCACAGATACGCAGTATTTT.

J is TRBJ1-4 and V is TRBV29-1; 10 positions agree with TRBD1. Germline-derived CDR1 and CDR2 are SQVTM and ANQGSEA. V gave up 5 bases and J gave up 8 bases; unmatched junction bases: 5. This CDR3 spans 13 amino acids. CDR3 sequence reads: CSVTGTGVEKLFF. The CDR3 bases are TGCAGCGTTACCGGGACAGGGGTCGAAAAACTGTTTTTT.

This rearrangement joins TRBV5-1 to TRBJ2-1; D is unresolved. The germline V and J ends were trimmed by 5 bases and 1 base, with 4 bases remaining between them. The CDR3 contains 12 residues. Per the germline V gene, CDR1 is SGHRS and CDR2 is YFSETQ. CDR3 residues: CASSRSYNEQFF. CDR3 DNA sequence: TGCGCCAGCAGTAGATCCTACAATGAGCAGTTCTTC.

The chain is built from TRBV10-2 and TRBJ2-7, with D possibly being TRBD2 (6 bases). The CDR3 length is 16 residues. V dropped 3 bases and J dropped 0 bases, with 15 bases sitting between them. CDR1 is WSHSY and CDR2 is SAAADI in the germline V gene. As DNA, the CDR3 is TGCGCCAGCAGTGATTGGGCTAGCGTGAGCTCCTACGAGCAGTACTTC. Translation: CASSDWASVSSYEQYF.

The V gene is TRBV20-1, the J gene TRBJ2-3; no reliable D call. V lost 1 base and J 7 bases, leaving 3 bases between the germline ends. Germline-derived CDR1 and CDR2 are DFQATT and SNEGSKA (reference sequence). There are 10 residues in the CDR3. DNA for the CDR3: TGCAGTGCTAGAGGTAATACGCAGTATTTT. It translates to CSARGNTQYF.

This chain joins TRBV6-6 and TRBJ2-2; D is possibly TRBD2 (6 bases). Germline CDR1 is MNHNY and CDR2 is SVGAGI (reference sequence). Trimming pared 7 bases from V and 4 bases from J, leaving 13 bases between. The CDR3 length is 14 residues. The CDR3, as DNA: TGTGCCAGCATCCCCGGAGGGTCCACCGGGGAGCTGTTTTTT. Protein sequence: CASIPGGSTGELFF.

The CDR3 loop reads CASISSGGVDTQYF. CDR3 sequence (DNA): TGTGCCAGCATTTCTAGCGGGGGGGTGGATACGCAGTATTTT. The gene calls are TRBV2 and TRBJ2-3; the match to TRBD2 covers 12 bases. Germline CDR1 SNHLY, CDR2 FYNNEI. V shed 7 bases, J shed 6 bases, and the junction held 5 bases outside the gene matches. This CDR3 spans 14 amino acids.

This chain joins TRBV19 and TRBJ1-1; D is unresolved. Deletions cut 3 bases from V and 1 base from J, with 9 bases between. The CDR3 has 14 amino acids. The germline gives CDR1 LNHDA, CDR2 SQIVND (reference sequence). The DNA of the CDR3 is TGTGCCAGTAGTATTCGACATGGGAACACTGAAGCTTTCTTT. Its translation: CASSIRHGNTEAFF.

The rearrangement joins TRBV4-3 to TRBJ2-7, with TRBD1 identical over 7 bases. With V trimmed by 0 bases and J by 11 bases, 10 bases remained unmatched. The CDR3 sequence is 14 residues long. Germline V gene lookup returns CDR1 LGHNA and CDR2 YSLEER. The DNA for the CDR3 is TGCGCCAGCAGCCAAGATGTGATCTTGGACAGGAAGTACTTC. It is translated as CASSQDVILDRKYF.

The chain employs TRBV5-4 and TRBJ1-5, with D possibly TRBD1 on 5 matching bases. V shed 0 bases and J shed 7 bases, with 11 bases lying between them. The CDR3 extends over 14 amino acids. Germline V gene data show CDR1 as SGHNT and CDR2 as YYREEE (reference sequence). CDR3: CASSLAGGKQPQHF. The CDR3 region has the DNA TGTGCCAGCAGCTTGGCCGGGGGAAAACAGCCCCAGCATTTT.

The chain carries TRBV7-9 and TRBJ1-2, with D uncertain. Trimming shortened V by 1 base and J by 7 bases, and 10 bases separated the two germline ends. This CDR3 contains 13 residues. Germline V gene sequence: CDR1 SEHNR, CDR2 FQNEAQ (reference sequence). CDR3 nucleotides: TGTGCCAGCAGCTTAGGAGGGCTAGTTGGCTACACCTTC. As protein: CASSLGGLVGYTF.

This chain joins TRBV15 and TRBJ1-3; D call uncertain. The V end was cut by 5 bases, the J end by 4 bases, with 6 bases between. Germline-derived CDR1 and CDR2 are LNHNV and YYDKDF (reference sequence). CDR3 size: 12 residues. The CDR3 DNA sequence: TGTGCCACCAGCCCAGCGGGAAACACCATATATTTT. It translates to CATSPAGNTIYF.